This T cell receptor beta chain emerged from a study of CD8 T cells in ankylosing spondylitis. Study conclusions and caveats: Some of these motif variants have turned up before, in reports on reactive arthritis synovial fluid and blood. Seemingly distinctive of ankylosing spondylitis blood was a TCR beta motif formed by eight highly homologous variants.

Deletions cut 4 bases from V and 5 bases from J, with 14 bases between. The CDR3 consists of 15 residues. This clonotype showed up many times. Its target is unknown. MiXCR was run by TCRdb on the 5' RACE reads, yielding one entry per CDR3 protein. Here the sample spans a few hundred thousand distinct CDR3 sequences, roughly 20% being singletons. The J gene is TRBJ1-4, the V gene TRBV12-3 or TRBV12-4; D is unresolved. Sample: blood, either unsorted or a sorted T cell fraction (not recorded which). The clonotype was recovered from a female donor with ankylosing spondylitis or in good health (not recorded which). The CDR3 loop is CASSWTFGRNEKLFF. The CDR3 coding sequence is TGTGCCAGCAGTTGGACCTTTGGGCGGAATGAAAAACTGTTTTTT.